This passage covers 7 T cell receptor beta chains from one sample sequenced in a study of T cell repertoires in cytomegalovirus infection (dated 2019 in TCRdb). Sequencing used an Illumina HiSeq 1500. Using fastp trimming at Q25 and MiXCR clonotype assembly, TCRdb reanalyzed the public sequencing data and kept in-frame beta chains. Duplicate CDR3 protein sequences are folded into a single record with the most common DNA and genes. This sample is represented by 250,000 to 300,000 distinct CDR3 sequences; 12% to 15% of them were singletons. 8.8% of the sample rests with the top ten. The sample consisted of PBMCs. The receptors stem from a human donor in good health (CMV status not recorded). Some clones in this sample may be carry-over from other donors' samples.

There are many counts of this clonotype. The chain couples TRBV6-1 to TRBJ2-2; D remains ambiguous. Trimming shortened V by 7 bases and J by 7 bases, and 16 bases separated the two germline ends. The CDR3 covers 14 residues. In germline, CDR1 is MNHNS, CDR2 SASEGT. The chain's CDR3 is CASTLGKVHGELFF. CDR3 sequence (DNA): TGTGCCAGCACCCTTGGGAAGGTCCACGGGGAGCTGTTTTTT.

A few counts support this clonotype. The rearrangement links TRBV27 to TRBJ2-3, with 9 bases identical to TRBD2. The germline CDR1 and CDR2 sequences are MNHEY and SMNVEV (reference sequence). The CDR3 loop spans 16 amino acids. With 4 bases clipped from V and 0 bases from J, the junction kept 5 bases outside the gene matches. The CDR3: CASSSPSGTSTDTQYF. DNA of the CDR3: TGTGCCAGCAGTTCTCCTAGCGGGACTAGCACAGATACGCAGTATTTT.

This clonotype was seen only a few times. The chain is built from TRBV20-1 and TRBJ2-3; 7 bases agree with TRBD2. The CDR3 extends over 14 amino acids. Germline V gene data show CDR1 as DFQATT and CDR2 as SNEGSKA (reference sequence). V was clipped by 5 bases and J by 4 bases; unmatched bases: 9. As DNA, the CDR3 is TGCAGTGCTCAAAGCGGGGCCTTAGCAGATACGCAGTATTTT. Translation gives CSAQSGALADTQYF.

This clonotype was recorded many times. In nucleotides, the CDR3 is TGTGCCAGCAGTTCTGACAGCTCCTCCGGTCAGCCCCAGCATTTT. Translation gives CASSSDSSSGQPQHF. The J gene is TRBJ1-5, the V gene TRBV6-2 or TRBV6-3; D might be TRBD1 (5 bases). The CDR3 runs to 15 residues. The V end was cut by 4 bases, the J end by 6 bases, with 16 bases between. Per the germline V gene, CDR1 is MNHEY and CDR2 is SVGEGT.

This clonotype was seen ten or more times. The rearrangement uses TRBV7-3 and TRBJ1-2; tentative D call: TRBD1 (5 bases). Germline V lookup: CDR1 SGHTA, CDR2 FQGTGA. V lost 1 base and J 6 bases, leaving 9 bases between the germline ends. This CDR3 has 13 residues. CDR3 in amino acids: CASSLSQGHGYTF. As DNA, the CDR3 is TGTGCCAGCAGCTTAAGTCAGGGCCATGGCTACACCTTC.

Many counts were recorded for this clonotype. V and J are TRBV28 and TRBJ1-2; 8 bases align to TRBD1. The V gene's germline CDR1 is MDHEN and CDR2 SYDVKM. The CDR3 consists of 13 residues. V gave up 4 bases and J gave up 5 bases; unmatched junction bases: 3. For the CDR3, the DNA is TGTGCCAGCAGTTCAGGGGGCTGGTATGGCTACACCTTC. Translated, it gives CASSSGGWYGYTF.

The V call is TRBV25-1, the J call TRBJ2-3; TRBD2 matches 12 bases. With 10 bases clipped from V and 1 base from J, the junction kept 6 bases outside the gene matches. This CDR3 is built from 15 residues. Per germline, CDR1 MGHDK and CDR2 SYGVNS. Written as DNA, the CDR3 is TGTGCCACCGGGCGGACTAGCGGGGGCACAGATACGCAGTATTTT. Translated: CATGRTSGGTDTQYF.